One sample yielded the 31 T cell receptor beta chains listed below, sequenced in a study of blood T cell repertoires in COVID-19. Profiled with immunoSEQ multiplex PCR; TCRdb holds only in-frame clones, not every one. The repertoire holds over 200,000 clones, 83% seen once, with around 2.3% in the top ten. Sequencing was done on a sample of peripheral blood. The origin of the receptors is a middle-aged woman with active or convalescent COVID-19.

The chain couples TRBV4-2 to TRBJ1-6, with 7 positions matching TRBD1. The CDR3 covers 14 residues. Losses at the gene ends were 3 bases for V and 8 bases for J; bases not matched to a gene: 4. Germline V gene sequence: CDR1 LGHNA, CDR2 YNFKEQ. Written as DNA, the CDR3 is TGTGCCAGCAGCCACGGGGACAGAGATTCACCCCTCCACTTT. Translated: CASSHGDRDSPLHF.

The chain has TRBV19 and TRBJ2-1; 11 bases fit TRBD2. J lost 8 bases, V lost 3 bases, and 6 bases had no gene match. This CDR3 comprises 15 residues. Germline V gene data show CDR1 as LNHDA and CDR2 as SQIVND (reference sequence). As DNA, the CDR3 is TGTGCCAGTAGTATGTTACTAGCGGGGGTTTATGAGCAGTTCTTC. It encodes CASSMLLAGVYEQFF.

CDR3 nucleotide sequence: TGTGCCAGCACCCCGGGACAGCTTTTCTATGGCTACACCTTC. Protein: CASTPGQLFYGYTF. This sequence joins TRBV7-2 and TRBJ1-2; 7 nucleotides agree with TRBD1. The CDR3 spans 14 residues. Germline V lookup: CDR1 SGHTA, CDR2 FQGNSA. Unmatched junction bases numbered 9, after V lost 7 bases and J lost 4 bases. Complete variable domain (other parts from reference TRBV7-2 and TRBJ1-2): GAGVSQSPSNKVTEKGKDVELRCDPISGHTALYWYRQSLGQGLEFLIYFQGNSAPDKSGLPSDRFSAERTGGSVSTLTIQRTQQEDSAVYLCASTPGQLFYGYTFGSGTRLTVV.

The rearrangement uses TRBV4-2 and TRBJ2-1; a possible D gene is TRBD1 (5 bases). The CDR3 covers 13 residues. Trimming pared 0 bases from V and 10 bases from J, leaving 10 bases between. In germline, CDR1 is LGHNA, CDR2 YNFKEQ. The CDR3 DNA reads as TGTGCCAGCAGCCAAGATGCGGACACCGAGCAGTTCTTC. Protein sequence: CASSQDADTEQFF.

The V call is TRBV29-1, the J call TRBJ1-2; TRBD1 is a possible D gene (6 bases). This CDR3 comprises 13 residues. The V gene's germline CDR1 is SQVTM and CDR2 ANQGSEA. CDR3 in amino acids: CTGGQRPNNGYTF. CDR3 nucleotide sequence: TGCACTGGAGGACAGAGGCCCAATAATGGCTACACCTTC.

The chain links TRBV5-1 to TRBJ1-1, with D perhaps TRBD1 (5 bases). The ends were cut back, 0 bases at V and 5 bases at J, with 14 bases in the middle. CDR3 size: 15 residues. Germline V gives CDR1 SGHRS, CDR2 YFSETQ. Written as DNA, the CDR3 is TGCGCCAGCAGCTTGGAGGGCGGGGGAGGAACTGAAGCTTTCTTT. Its protein is CASSLEGGGGTEAFF.

This chain links TRBV12-5 with TRBJ2-4; 9 bases are a match to TRBD1. The CDR3 length is 16 residues. CDR1 is LGHNT, CDR2 FRNRAP, per germline. V shed 7 bases, J shed 0 bases, and the junction held 7 bases outside the gene matches. CDR3 residues: CASAFGQGLAKNIQYF. As DNA, the CDR3 is TGTGCTAGTGCTTTTGGACAGGGGCTAGCCAAAAACATTCAGTACTTC.

The CDR3: CSAGTDRGTGELFF. As DNA, the CDR3 is TGCAGTGCGGGGACGGACAGGGGCACCGGGGAGCTGTTTTTT. The J gene is TRBJ2-2, the V gene TRBV29-1, with 9 bases that match TRBD1. There are 14 residues in the CDR3. Germline assignment: CDR1 SQVTM and CDR2 ANQGSEA.

The chain recombines TRBV7-9 with TRBJ1-4, with D tentatively TRBD1 (6 bases). The CDR3 has 14 residues. Germline V gene lookup returns CDR1 SEHNR and CDR2 FQNEAQ (reference sequence). V lost 2 bases, J lost 4 bases, and 8 bases lay in between. CDR3 in DNA: TGTGCCAGCAGCTTATACAGGGATAATGAAAAACTGTTTTTT. Translation gives CASSLYRDNEKLFF.

The V gene is TRBV7-9, the J gene TRBJ2-5; the D gene is possibly TRBD2 (5 bases). The germline V and J ends were trimmed by 4 bases and 5 bases, with 14 bases remaining between them. In germline, CDR1 is SEHNR, CDR2 FQNEAQ (reference sequence). The CDR3 length is 14 residues. CDR3 in amino acids: CASSSLLGGETQYF. The CDR3 bases are TGTGCCAGCAGCTCGTTATTAGGCGGGGAGACCCAGTACTTC.

The gene calls are TRBV24-1 and TRBJ1-1; TRBD1 aligns across 10 bases. This CDR3 is built from 16 residues. CDR1 and CDR2 (germline): KGHDR, SFDVKD. The V and J ends lost 3 bases and 5 bases, in that order; junction bases with no gene match: 8. The CDR3 DNA reads as TGTGCCACCAGTGATCACCAGACAGGGGGCAGGACTGAAGCTTTCTTT. Its translation: CATSDHQTGGRTEAFF.

V and J are TRBV19 and TRBJ2-3; D call uncertain. Germline CDR1 reads LNHDA; CDR2 reads SQIVND (reference sequence). This CDR3 has 14 amino acids. V was trimmed by 3 bases and J by 2 bases, leaving 9 bases between them. Here the CDR3 DNA reads TGTGCCAGTAGTATGCAGGTGTTCACAGATACGCAGTATTTT. Translating it yields CASSMQVFTDTQYF. The full variable domain, with the rest looked up from reference TRBV19 and TRBJ2-3, is DGGITQSPKYLFRKEGQNVTLSCEQNLNHDAMYWYRQDPGQGLRLIYYSQIVNDFQKGDIAEGYSVSREKKESFPLTVTSAQKNPTAFYLCASSMQVFTDTQYFGPGTRLTVL.

This sequence joins TRBV4-1 and TRBJ2-1, with a weak D call TRBD2 (6 bases). Trimming left V 2 bases short and J 11 bases short, with 16 bases between. Germline V gene data show CDR1 as MGHRA and CDR2 as YSYEKL. The CDR3 runs to 14 residues. Here the CDR3 DNA reads TGCGCCAGCAGCCAAAGCGGGCGGAGCGAGAAGCAGTTCTTC. Its translation is CASSQSGRSEKQFF.

This clone appeared once. The chain uses TRBV3-1 (or the pseudogene TRBV3-2) and TRBJ1-1; D unresolved. Germline V gives CDR1 LGHDT, CDR2 YNNKEL (reference sequence). V was clipped by 1 base and J by 0 bases, with 9 bases between them. CDR3 length equals 15 residues. CDR3 bases: TGTGCCAGCAGCCAAGGACTGAAGGTGAACACTGAAGCTTTCTTT. It translates to CASSQGLKVNTEAFF.

The CDR3 sequence: CSAGDRLPEQYF. CDR3 sequence (DNA): TGCAGCGCCGGGGACAGGTTGCCCGAGCAGTACTTC. The rearrangement uses TRBV29-1 and TRBJ2-7; 8 bases agree with TRBD1. Germline V gene sequence: CDR1 SQVTM, CDR2 ANQGSEA. V lost 7 bases, J lost 6 bases, and 8 bases stayed unmatched. The CDR3 has 12 amino acids.

The chain links TRBV15 to TRBJ1-5, with TRBD1 matching over 7 bases. The CDR3 is made up of 16 amino acids. Germline V lookup: CDR1 LNHNV, CDR2 YYDKDF (reference sequence). After removal of 1 base from V and 7 bases from J, the junction contained 10 bases not matched to a gene. CDR3 sequence reads: CATSRVGGRVHQPQHF. CDR3 DNA sequence: TGTGCCACCAGCAGAGTAGGGGGCAGGGTGCACCAGCCCCAGCATTTT.

This sequence joins TRBV28 and TRBJ1-5; TRBD1 is a possible D gene (5 bases). There are 14 residues in the CDR3. V was shortened by 5 bases and J by 4 bases, with 12 bases between the two germline ends. The germline gives CDR1 MDHEN, CDR2 SYDVKM. The CDR3: CASSLWGVNQPQHF. In DNA, the CDR3 is TGTGCCAGCAGTCTGTGGGGGGTAAATCAGCCCCAGCATTTT.

V is TRBV2 and J is TRBJ1-6; 7 bases match TRBD1. V shed 11 bases and J 0 bases; nucleotides not matched to a gene: 7. The CDR3 totals 15 residues. Germline-derived CDR1 and CDR2 are SNHLY and FYNNEI. Written as DNA, the CDR3 is TGTGCCGGACAGGCCCCGAGCTCCTATAATTCACCCCTCCACTTT. Translation gives CAGQAPSSYNSPLHF.

The chain links TRBV7-9 to TRBJ2-1; 7 bases agree with TRBD2. V dropped 6 bases and J dropped 6; count of bases not matched to a gene: 17. The CDR3 contains 17 residues. Looked up from germline, CDR1 is SEHNR and CDR2 is FQNEAQ (reference sequence). CDR3 sequence: CASRQPGGGDRSNEQFF. Written as DNA, the CDR3 is TGTGCCAGCAGACAACCCGGGGGAGGGGATCGGAGCAATGAGCAGTTCTTC.

This chain joins TRBV7-6 and TRBJ1-1; no clear D gene. Germline V gene lookup returns CDR1 SGHVS and CDR2 FNYEAQ. V gave up 4 bases and J gave up 5 bases, with 17 bases separating them. There are 15 residues in the CDR3. The CDR3: CASSSPGGERTEAFF. CDR3 in DNA: TGTGCCAGCAGCTCTCCCGGCGGGGAGAGGACTGAAGCTTTCTTT.

This chain connects TRBV7-9 to TRBJ2-5; 7 nucleotides line up with TRBD1. Germline V lookup: CDR1 SEHNR, CDR2 FQNEAQ (reference sequence). The CDR3 consists of 17 residues. V shed 1 base and J 6 bases; nucleotides not matched to a gene: 14. CDR3 loop: CASSLGPSRGKGKTQYF. CDR3 DNA: TGTGCCAGCAGCTTAGGGCCCAGCAGGGGGAAGGGAAAGACCCAGTACTTC.

V is TRBV18 and J is TRBJ2-2, with D maybe TRBD2 (5 bases). Germline V gene data show CDR1 as KGHSH and CDR2 as LQKENI. Deletions cut 1 base from V and 1 base from J, with 10 bases between. CDR3 length: 16 residues. CDR3 region: CASSPQVSVNTGELFF. The CDR3 DNA reads as TGTGCCAGCTCACCACAGGTTAGCGTGAACACCGGGGAGCTGTTTTTT.

This clone was detected once. This rearrangement joins TRBV9 to TRBJ1-1, with 9 nucleotides matching TRBD1. Germline CDR1 and CDR2: SGDLS and YYNGEE. J was trimmed by 3 bases and V by 4 bases; bases with no gene match: 7. The CDR3 is 15 amino acids. This CDR3 reads CASSPRTGVDTEAFF. The CDR3 region has the DNA TGTGCCAGCAGCCCGCGGACAGGGGTGGACACTGAAGCTTTCTTT.

CDR3: CAWSVTGWNYGYTF. CDR3 nucleotides: TGTGCCTGGAGTGTAACAGGGTGGAACTATGGCTACACCTTC. The J gene is TRBJ1-2, the V gene TRBV30; tentatively, D is TRBD1 (6 bases). This CDR3 has 14 residues. Germline CDR1 reads GTSNPN; CDR2 reads SVGIG (reference sequence). V lost 0 bases and J 2 bases, leaving 10 bases between the germline ends. Complete variable domain (other parts from reference TRBV30 and TRBJ1-2): SQTIHQWPATLVQPVGSPLSLECTVEGTSNPNLYWYRQAAGRGLQLLFYSVGIGQISSEVPQNLSASRPQDRQFILSSKKLLLSDSGFYLCAWSVTGWNYGYTFGSGTRLTVV.

CDR3 protein: CASSYSGRDTEAFF. The DNA for the CDR3 is TGTGCCAGCAGTTACAGTGGCAGGGACACTGAAGCTTTCTTT. The V and J genes are TRBV6-6 and TRBJ1-1; TRBD1 might be the D (5 bases). This CDR3 region has 14 residues. V was clipped by 2 bases and J by 3 bases, with 10 bases between them. CDR1 is MNHNY, CDR2 SVGAGI, per germline (reference sequence).

The CDR3 region is CAWRERMGLSSGNTIYF. CDR3 bases: TGTGCCTGGAGGGAAAGGATGGGCCTTAGCTCTGGAAACACCATATATTTT. The J gene is TRBJ1-3, the V gene TRBV30; D is unresolved. Germline lookup yields CDR1 GTSNPN and CDR2 SVGIG (reference sequence). The length of the CDR3 is 17 residues. Between the trimmed V and J ends, which lost 3 bases and 0 bases, there was a span of 18 bases.

The chain carries TRBV2 and TRBJ2-7; 9 bases are shared with TRBD2. The CDR3 covers 15 residues. The V segment lost 6 bases and the J segment 0 bases; nucleotides outside the gene matches: 6. CDR1 and CDR2 from the germline V gene are SNHLY and FYNNEI. The CDR3 region has the DNA TGTGCCAGCAGCCCCAGCGGGGGGAGCTCCTACGAGCAGTACTTC. Translation: CASSPSGGSSYEQYF.

This sequence joins TRBV4-1 and TRBJ1-1; no definite D call. The germline gives CDR1 MGHRA, CDR2 YSYEKL. CDR3 length: 13 residues. Trimming took 0 bases from V and 5 from J, leaving 7 bases between them. The CDR3 DNA is TGCGCCAGCAGCCAAGATAGAGAGACTGAAGCTTTCTTT. It specifies CASSQDRETEAFF.

The rearrangement joins TRBV7-9 to TRBJ1-2, with 10 nucleotides matching TRBD1. J was trimmed by 1 base and V by 1 base; bases with no gene match: 0. The CDR3 has 15 amino acids. Per the germline V gene, CDR1 is SEHNR and CDR2 is FQNEAQ (reference sequence). Here the CDR3 DNA reads TGTGCCAGCAGCTTAGGGGACAGGGGTAACTATGGCTACACCTTC. Translating gives CASSLGDRGNYGYTF.

The V gene is TRBV6-2 or TRBV6-3, the J gene TRBJ1-5; a possible D gene is TRBD1 (6 bases). The germline V gene has CDR1 MNHEY and CDR2 SVGEGT. The CDR3 has 14 amino acids. Trimming stripped 6 bases from V and 6 bases from J, with 15 bases between. CDR3 loop: CASSHGGGPQPQHF. The DNA of the CDR3 is TGTGCCAGCAGCCACGGGGGGGGGCCTCAGCCCCAGCATTTT.

The rearrangement links TRBV10-3 to TRBJ1-5; 7 bases fit TRBD1. J was trimmed by 4 bases and V by 0 bases; bases with no gene match: 3. CDR1 and CDR2 from the germline V gene are ENHRY and SYGVKD. The CDR3 extends over 15 amino acids. This CDR3 reads CAISESPGGNQPQHF. Written as DNA, the CDR3 is TGTGCCATCAGTGAGTCACCAGGGGGTAATCAGCCCCAGCATTTT.